One sample yielded the 2 T cell receptor beta chains listed below, sequenced in a study of CD8+CD57+ T cells in acquired aplastic anemia. All patients picked for sequencing had shown, by flow cytometry, an expansion of CD8+CD57+ cells. Genomic DNA templated the TCR beta VDJ and CDR3 profiling. A single record per CDR3 protein comes from TCRdb applying MiXCR to the reads. The data show under 200,000 distinct CDR3 sequences, with approximately 48% seen just once and 8% to 10% held by the top ten. Sequenced: sorted CD4+, CD8+, or CD8+CD57+ T cells (not recorded which) from PBMCs. The receptors were sampled from a human donor with aplastic anemia.

The rearrangement joins TRBV11-2 to TRBJ1-6, with D perhaps TRBD1 (5 bases). Trimming shortened V by 3 bases and J by 5 bases, and 8 bases separated the two germline ends. Germline-derived CDR1 and CDR2 are SGHAT and FQNNGV. The CDR3 contains 14 residues. The CDR3 region has the DNA TGTGCCAGCAGCTTGACAGATAATAATTCACCCCTCCACTTT. Protein product: CASSLTDNNSPLHF.

This clonotype was counted between two and nine times. A much more abundant neighbour one base away suggests this may be a read error. CDR3 in amino acids: CSARRWVISPTEAFF. Here the CDR3 DNA reads TGCAGTGCTAGACGCTGGGTCATCTCTCCCACTGAAGCTTTCTTT. The rearrangement uses TRBV20-1 and TRBJ1-1; D remains ambiguous. The CDR3 consists of 15 residues. Germline CDR1 is DFQATT and CDR2 is SNEGSKA (reference sequence). The V and J ends lost 2 bases and 4 bases respectively, with 17 bases between them.